Shown below are 18 T cell receptor beta chains from a single sample sequenced in a study of blood T cells in healthy people across ages. Then a second PCR, running roughly 7 to 11 cycles, was carried out with a sample-barcoded 5' primer and a J-beta primer mix. TCRdb reanalysed the 5' RACE reads using MiXCR and keeps one entry per CDR3 protein. Of about 1.6 million distinct CDR3 sequences in the sample, 34% were seen once. Specimen: blood. These receptors all come from a woman aged 25 to 39 in good health.

This clonotype appeared a few times. The gene calls are TRBV2 and TRBJ1-2; 7 bases are a match to TRBD1. The CDR3 totals 15 residues. Germline trimming cut 4 bases from V and 5 bases from J; bases unmatched to any gene: 10. In germline, CDR1 is SNHLY, CDR2 FYNNEI. The CDR3 DNA reads as TGTGCCAGCAGTGTGATGTGGGACAGTCCTTATGGCTACACCTTC. Its protein is CASSVMWDSPYGYTF.

The genes are TRBV24-1 and TRBJ2-5; 9 nucleotides align to TRBD1. Germline CDR1 reads KGHDR; CDR2 reads SFDVKD. This CDR3 is built from 12 residues. The V gene end was trimmed by 11 bases and the J gene end by 2 bases; junction bases not matched to a gene: 2. The CDR3 protein is CAIGQGQETQYF. In nucleotides, the CDR3 is TGTGCCATAGGACAGGGGCAAGAGACCCAGTACTTC.

Details on this clonotype: A much larger clone lies a single base off, so this may be a read error. This CDR3 reads CASSWDPYNEQFF. CDR3 in DNA: TGTGCCAGCAGCTGGGACCCCTACAATGAGCAGTTCTTC. V usage is TRBV27 and J usage is TRBJ2-1; the D call may be TRBD1 or TRBD2 (5 bases each). V lost 6 bases, J lost 2 bases, and 8 bases lay in between. The germline V gene has CDR1 MNHEY and CDR2 SMNVEV (reference sequence). The CDR3 is 13 amino acids.

Details on this clonotype: Germline is not matched at one junction end, which may reflect a read error. The chain carries TRBV7-9 and TRBJ2-7, with D unresolved. CDR1 is SEHNR and CDR2 is FQNEAQ in the germline V gene (reference sequence). CDR3 length equals 14 residues. CDR3 DNA sequence: TGTGCCAGCAGCTTTTTTGATAATTCCTACGGGCAGTACTTC. Translating it yields CASSFFDNSYGQYF.

J is TRBJ2-1 and V is TRBV25-1; the match to TRBD1 covers 7 bases. Trimming removed 4 bases from V and 3 bases from J; junction bases left unmatched: 3. The germline V gene has CDR1 MGHDK and CDR2 SYGVNS. The CDR3 length is 14 residues. CDR3 coding DNA: TGTGCCAGCAGTGGAGGGGGCCGCTACAATGAGCAGTTCTTC. This sequence encodes CASSGGGRYNEQFF.

This clonotype appeared many times. The DNA of the CDR3 is TGTGCCAGCAGTTACCTAAGCACAGATACGCAGTATTTT. It encodes CASSYLSTDTQYF. V usage is TRBV6-6 and J usage is TRBJ2-3; D is unresolved. CDR1 is MNHNY, CDR2 SVGAGI, per germline (reference sequence). This CDR3 is built from 13 residues. V shed 2 bases and J shed 0 bases, with 3 bases lying between them.

In this sample, this clonotype turned up a few times. V gene TRBV3-1 combines with J gene TRBJ2-3, with 12 bases identical to TRBD1. The CDR3 extends over 16 amino acids. The germline V gene has CDR1 LGHDT and CDR2 YNNKEL (reference sequence). Trimming at V came to 5 bases and at J to 8 bases, leaving 11 bases not matched to a gene. CDR3 region: CASSSRDRGLRGTQYF. CDR3 in DNA: TGTGCCAGCAGCTCCCGGGACAGGGGGCTTCGGGGTACGCAGTATTTT.

This chain's CDR3 is CSALRQGLDEQFF. Here the CDR3 DNA reads TGCAGTGCTCTTCGACAGGGTCTGGATGAGCAGTTCTTC. The chain employs TRBV20-1 and TRBJ2-1; 7 bases are a match to TRBD1. V was clipped by 5 bases and J by 8 bases; unmatched bases: 9. Germline loops: CDR1 DFQATT, CDR2 SNEGSKA (reference sequence). The CDR3 covers 13 residues.

Regarding this clonotype: Since no conserved phenylalanine or tryptophan closes the CDR3, a read error is the likely cause. This chain joins TRBV12-3 or TRBV12-4 and TRBJ2-5, with a weak D call TRBD2 (7 bases). V was cut by 7 bases and J by 4 bases, with 16 bases left in between. This CDR3 has 14 amino acids. The CDR3 bases are TGTGCCAGCACCCGGGGAGGGGGATTAGAGACCCAGTACTCC. Residues: CASTRGGGLETQYS.

The rearrangement joins TRBV5-1 to TRBJ1-1; no firm D call. This CDR3 has 14 residues. Germline V CDR1 and CDR2: SGHRS, YFSETQ. V was pared by 1 base and J by 0 bases, with 7 bases between. The CDR3 nucleotides are TGCGCCAGCAGCTTGTCAGATTTGAACACTGAAGCTTTCTTT. Its protein product is CASSLSDLNTEAFF.

This clonotype was found a few times. A much larger clone is a single base away; this may be a read error. Here the CDR3 DNA reads TGTGCCAGCAGCCACGTCACAGATACGCAGTATTTT. Residues: CASSHVTDTQYF. The V gene is TRBV6-6, the J gene TRBJ2-3; D gene unclear. The CDR3 runs to 12 residues. CDR1 and CDR2 from the germline V gene are MNHNY and SVGAGI (reference sequence). V lost 6 bases, J lost 2 bases, and 6 bases lay in between.

This clonotype was picked up a small number of times. The rearrangement links TRBV6-5 to TRBJ1-2; TRBD1 aligns across 7 bases. Germline trimming cut 2 bases from V and 5 bases from J; bases unmatched to any gene: 5. The CDR3 length is 14 residues. In germline, CDR1 is MNHEY, CDR2 SVGAGI. The CDR3: CASSYTGARYGYTF. CDR3 bases: TGTGCCAGCAGTTACACAGGGGCGCGGTATGGCTACACCTTC.

A word on this clonotype: An end of the junction differs from the germline gene, which may be a read error. The rearrangement uses TRBV2 and TRBJ2-2; D might be TRBD2 (6 bases). Germline V gene data show CDR1 as SNHLY and CDR2 as FYNNEI. The CDR3 totals 14 residues. The CDR3 DNA reads TGTGCCAGCCGTGACGGGGGTAGAAGTGGGGAGCTGTTTTTT. This encodes CASRDGGRSGELFF.

In this sample, this clonotype turned up many times. The chain uses TRBV4-1 and TRBJ2-1; 8 nucleotides line up with TRBD2. CDR1 is MGHRA and CDR2 is YSYEKL in the germline V gene. The CDR3 has 15 residues. The V and J ends lost 2 bases and 1 base, in that order; junction bases with no gene match: 1. The CDR3 is CASSQLAGSYNEQFF. The CDR3 bases are TGCGCCAGCAGCCAACTAGCGGGTTCCTACAATGAGCAGTTCTTC.

This clonotype has ten or more counts. V and J are TRBV7-9 and TRBJ2-4; either TRBD1 or TRBD2 may fit D (5 bases each). CDR3 length: 16 residues. CDR1 and CDR2 from the germline V gene are SEHNR and FQNEAQ (reference sequence). Between the trimmed V and J ends, which lost 0 bases and 9 bases, there was a span of 18 bases. The DNA of the CDR3 is TGTGCCAGCAGCTTAGCGTCAGGCAGGGAGAAGGTCATTCAGTACTTC. This encodes CASSLASGREKVIQYF.

This clonotype was recorded many times. The J gene is TRBJ2-7, the V gene TRBV29-1; 7 bases map to TRBD1. This CDR3 comprises 14 residues. The V gene end was trimmed by 4 bases and the J gene end by 2 bases; junction bases not matched to a gene: 8. Germline V gene lookup returns CDR1 SQVTM and CDR2 ANQGSEA. The CDR3 loop reads CSVVLWDRPYEQYF. The CDR3 nucleotides are TGCAGCGTTGTCCTTTGGGACAGACCCTACGAGCAGTACTTC.

This clonotype showed up many times. The rearrangement links TRBV5-1 to TRBJ2-6; 8 nucleotides match TRBD1. CDR1 and CDR2 from the germline V gene are SGHRS and YFSETQ. The CDR3 contains 18 residues. J lost 1 base, V lost 0 bases, and 6 bases had no gene match. The CDR3: CASSLVGQGTSGANVLTF. The DNA for the CDR3 is TGCGCCAGCAGCTTGGTTGGACAGGGAACTTCTGGGGCCAACGTCCTGACTTTC.

J is TRBJ1-4 and V is TRBV12-3 or TRBV12-4; no definite D call. V lost 4 bases and J 8 bases, leaving 23 bases between the germline ends. This CDR3 is 17 amino acids long. This chain's CDR3 is CASSSNTRLMMKEKLFF. The DNA of the CDR3 is TGTGCCAGCAGTTCCAACACGAGACTAATGATGAAAGAAAAACTGTTTTTT.